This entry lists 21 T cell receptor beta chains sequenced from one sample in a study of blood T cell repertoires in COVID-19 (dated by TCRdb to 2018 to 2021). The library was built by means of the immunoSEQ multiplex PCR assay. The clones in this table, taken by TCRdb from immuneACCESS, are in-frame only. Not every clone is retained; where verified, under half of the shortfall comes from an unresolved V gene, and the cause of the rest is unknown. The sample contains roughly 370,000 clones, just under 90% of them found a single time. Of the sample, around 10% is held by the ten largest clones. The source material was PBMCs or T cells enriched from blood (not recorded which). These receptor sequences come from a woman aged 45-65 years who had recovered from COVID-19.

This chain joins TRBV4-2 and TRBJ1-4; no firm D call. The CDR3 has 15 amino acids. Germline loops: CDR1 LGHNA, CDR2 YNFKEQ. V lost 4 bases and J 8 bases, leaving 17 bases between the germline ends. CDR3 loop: CASSPSTTPGEKLFF. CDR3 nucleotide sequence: TGTGCCAGCAGCCCCTCTACTACTCCGGGGGAAAAACTGTTTTTT.

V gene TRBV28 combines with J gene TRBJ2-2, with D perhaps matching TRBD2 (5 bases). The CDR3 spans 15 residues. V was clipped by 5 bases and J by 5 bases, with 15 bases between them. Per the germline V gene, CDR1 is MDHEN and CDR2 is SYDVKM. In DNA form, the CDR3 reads TGTGCCAGCAGTCTCGGGGAGCTGGTTACCGGGGAGCTGTTTTTT. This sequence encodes CASSLGELVTGELFF.

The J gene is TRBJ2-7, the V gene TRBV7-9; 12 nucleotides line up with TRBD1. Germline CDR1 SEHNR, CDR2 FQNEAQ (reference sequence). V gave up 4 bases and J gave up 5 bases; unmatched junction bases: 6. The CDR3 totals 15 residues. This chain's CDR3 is CASSSGTGGWNEQYF. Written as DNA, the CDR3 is TGTGCCAGCAGCTCTGGGACAGGGGGCTGGAACGAGCAGTACTTC.

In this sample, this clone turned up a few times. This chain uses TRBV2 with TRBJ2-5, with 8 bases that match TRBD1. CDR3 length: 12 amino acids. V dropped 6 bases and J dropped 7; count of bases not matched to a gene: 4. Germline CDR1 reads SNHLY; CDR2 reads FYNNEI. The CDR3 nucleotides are TGTGCCAGCAGGGCACAGGGGGGGACCCAGTACTTC. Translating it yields CASRAQGGTQYF.

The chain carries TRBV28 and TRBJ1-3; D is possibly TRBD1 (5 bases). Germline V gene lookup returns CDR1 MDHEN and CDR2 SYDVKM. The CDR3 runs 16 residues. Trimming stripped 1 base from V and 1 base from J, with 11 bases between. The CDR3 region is CASSLYPTESGNTIYF. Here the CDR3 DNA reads TGTGCCAGCAGTTTATACCCGACAGAATCTGGAAACACCATATATTTT.

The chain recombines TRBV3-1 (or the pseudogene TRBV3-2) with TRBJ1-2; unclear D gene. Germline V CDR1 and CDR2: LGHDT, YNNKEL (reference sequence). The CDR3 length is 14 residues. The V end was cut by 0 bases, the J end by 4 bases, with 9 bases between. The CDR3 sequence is CASSQDGKSYGYTF. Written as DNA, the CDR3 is TGTGCCAGCAGCCAAGACGGGAAGAGCTATGGCTACACCTTC.

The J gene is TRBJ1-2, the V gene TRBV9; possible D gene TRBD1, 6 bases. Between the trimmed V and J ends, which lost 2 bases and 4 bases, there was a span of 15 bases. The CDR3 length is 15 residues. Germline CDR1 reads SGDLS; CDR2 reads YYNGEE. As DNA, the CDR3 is TGTGCCAGCAGCGTCGAATCCAGGGGATTCTATGGCTACACCTTC. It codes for CASSVESRGFYGYTF.

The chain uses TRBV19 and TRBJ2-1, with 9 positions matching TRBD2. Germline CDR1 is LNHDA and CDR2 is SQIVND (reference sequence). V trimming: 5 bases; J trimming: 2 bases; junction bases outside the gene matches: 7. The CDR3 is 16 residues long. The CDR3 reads CASSRGSGGAYNEQFF. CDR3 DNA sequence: TGTGCCAGTAGTCGTGGTAGCGGGGGAGCCTACAATGAGCAGTTCTTC.

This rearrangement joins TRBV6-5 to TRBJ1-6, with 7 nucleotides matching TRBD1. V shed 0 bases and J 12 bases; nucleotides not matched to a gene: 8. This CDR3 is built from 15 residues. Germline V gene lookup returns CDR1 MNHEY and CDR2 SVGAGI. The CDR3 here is CASSYSRQGIGPLHF. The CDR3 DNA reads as TGTGCCAGCAGTTACTCGAGACAGGGAATAGGACCCCTCCACTTT.

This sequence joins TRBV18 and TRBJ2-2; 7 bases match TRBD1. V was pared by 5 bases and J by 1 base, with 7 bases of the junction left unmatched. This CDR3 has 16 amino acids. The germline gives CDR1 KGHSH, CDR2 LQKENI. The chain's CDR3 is CASSATGDRNTGELFF. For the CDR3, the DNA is TGTGCCAGCTCAGCCACAGGGGACCGGAACACCGGGGAGCTGTTTTTT.

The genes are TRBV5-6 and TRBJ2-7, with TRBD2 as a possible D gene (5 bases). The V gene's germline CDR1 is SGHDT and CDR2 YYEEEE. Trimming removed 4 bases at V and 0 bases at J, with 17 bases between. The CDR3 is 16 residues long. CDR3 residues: CASSPEAVRGSYEQYF. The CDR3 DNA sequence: TGTGCCAGCAGCCCGGAAGCCGTCCGGGGCTCCTACGAGCAGTACTTC.

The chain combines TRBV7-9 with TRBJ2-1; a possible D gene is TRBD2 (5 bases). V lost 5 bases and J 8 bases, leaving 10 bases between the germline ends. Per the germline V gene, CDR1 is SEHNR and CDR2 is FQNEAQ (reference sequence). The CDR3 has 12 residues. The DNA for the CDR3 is TGTGCCAGCAGCCCGGGGAGCTATGAGCAGTTCTTC. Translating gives CASSPGSYEQFF.

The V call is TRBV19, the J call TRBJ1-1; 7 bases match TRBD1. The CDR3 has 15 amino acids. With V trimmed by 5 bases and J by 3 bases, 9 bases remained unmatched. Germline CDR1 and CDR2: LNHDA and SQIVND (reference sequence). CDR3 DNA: TGTGCCAGTAGTCGGGACAGAACAAAGGACACTGAAGCTTTCTTT. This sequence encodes CASSRDRTKDTEAFF. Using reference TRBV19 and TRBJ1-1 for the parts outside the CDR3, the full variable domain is DGGITQSPKYLFRKEGQNVTLSCEQNLNHDAMYWYRQDPGQGLRLIYYSQIVNDFQKGDIAEGYSVSREKKESFPLTVTSAQKNPTAFYLCASSRDRTKDTEAFFGQGTRLTVV.

CDR3 bases: TGTGCCAGCAGCCTCGGGACCGGGGGTTCACCCCTCCACTTT. Translated: CASSLGTGGSPLHF. The chain is built from TRBV3-1 (or the pseudogene TRBV3-2) and TRBJ1-6; weak D call: TRBD1 (5 bases). CDR1 and CDR2 (germline): LGHDT, YNNKEL (reference sequence). The CDR3 runs to 14 residues. Trimming left V 4 bases short and J 9 bases short, with 13 bases between.

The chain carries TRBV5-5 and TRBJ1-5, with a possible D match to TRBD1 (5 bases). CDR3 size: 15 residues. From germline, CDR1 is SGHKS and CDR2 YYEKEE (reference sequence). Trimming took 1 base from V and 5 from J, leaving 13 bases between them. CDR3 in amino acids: CASSLSGFGDQPQHF. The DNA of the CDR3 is TGTGCCAGCAGCTTGTCAGGGTTTGGGGATCAGCCCCAGCATTTT. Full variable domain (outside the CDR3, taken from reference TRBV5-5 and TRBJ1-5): DAGVTQSPTHLIKTRGQQVTLRCSPISGHKSVSWYQQVLGQGPQFIFQYYEKEERGRGNFPDRFSARQFPNYSSELNVNALLLGDSALYLCASSLSGFGDQPQHFGDGTRLSIL.

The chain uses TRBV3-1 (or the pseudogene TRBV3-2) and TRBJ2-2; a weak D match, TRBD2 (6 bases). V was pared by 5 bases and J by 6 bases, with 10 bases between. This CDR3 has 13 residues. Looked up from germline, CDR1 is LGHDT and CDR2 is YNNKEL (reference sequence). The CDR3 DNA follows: TGTGCCAGCAGCATCCGACTAGCCGGGGAGCTGTTTTTT. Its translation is CASSIRLAGELFF.

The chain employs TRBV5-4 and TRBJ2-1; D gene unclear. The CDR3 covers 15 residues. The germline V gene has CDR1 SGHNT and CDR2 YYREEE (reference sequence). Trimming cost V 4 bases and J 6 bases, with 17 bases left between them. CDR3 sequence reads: CASSLGLGKSNEQFF. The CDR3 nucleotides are TGTGCCAGCAGCCTGGGCCTGGGCAAGAGCAATGAGCAGTTCTTC.

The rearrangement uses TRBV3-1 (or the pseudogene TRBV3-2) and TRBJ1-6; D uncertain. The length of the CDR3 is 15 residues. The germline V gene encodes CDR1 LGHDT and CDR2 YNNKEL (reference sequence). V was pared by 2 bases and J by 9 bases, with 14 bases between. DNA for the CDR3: TGTGCCAGCAGCCAACCCTCTCGCACCGGTTCACCCCTCCACTTT. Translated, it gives CASSQPSRTGSPLHF.

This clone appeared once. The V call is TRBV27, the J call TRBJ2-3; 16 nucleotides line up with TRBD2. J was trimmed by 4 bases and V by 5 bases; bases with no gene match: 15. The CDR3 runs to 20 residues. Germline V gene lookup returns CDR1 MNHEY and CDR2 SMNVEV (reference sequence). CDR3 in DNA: TGTGCCAGCAGTAAAAAACAGTCCGGGACTAGCGGGGGGGTATCAGATACGCAGTATTTT. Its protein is CASSKKQSGTSGGVSDTQYF.

The CDR3 nucleotides read TGTGCCAGCAGCTCCCGATCGAGTGGCTATGGCTACACCTTC. Translating gives CASSSRSSGYGYTF. V usage is TRBV7-2 and J usage is TRBJ1-2, with D hard to call. Germline lookup yields CDR1 SGHTA and CDR2 FQGNSA. CDR3 size: 14 residues. Trimming pared 4 bases from V and 4 bases from J, leaving 13 bases between.

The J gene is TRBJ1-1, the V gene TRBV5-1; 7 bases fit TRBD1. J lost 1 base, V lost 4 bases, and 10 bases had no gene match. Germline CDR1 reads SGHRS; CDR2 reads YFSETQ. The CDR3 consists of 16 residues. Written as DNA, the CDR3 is TGCGCCAGCAGCCTGGGGGCAAGGGGGCCGAACACTGAAGCTTTCTTT. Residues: CASSLGARGPNTEAFF.